Following are 19 T cell receptor beta chains from one sample sequenced in a study of T cell responses to AZD1222 COVID-19 vaccine. Sequencing was performed with immunoSEQ multiplex PCR; in TCRdb, only in-frame clones are kept and a portion is missing. The sample has about 68,000 clones, 88% seen once. The specimen was peripheral blood, collected on day 0 of AZD1222 vaccination. The receptors stem from an adult in good health.

The V call is TRBV11-2, the J call TRBJ1-2, with TRBD1 identical over 10 bases. The germline gives CDR1 SGHAT, CDR2 FQNNGV. J lost 2 bases, V lost 3 bases, and 15 bases had no gene match. The CDR3 runs 19 residues. CDR3 protein: CASSFDRGRKEEMNYGYTF. CDR3 nucleotides: TGTGCCAGCAGCTTCGACAGGGGGCGAAAAGAAGAAATGAACTATGGCTACACCTTC.

Remarks on this clone: Other nucleotide sequences in the sample specify the same CDR3. V gene TRBV9 combines with J gene TRBJ1-1; TRBD1 is a possible D gene (6 bases). The CDR3 extends over 15 amino acids. The germline V and J ends were trimmed by 1 base and 2 bases, with 12 bases remaining between them. Germline CDR1 and CDR2: SGDLS and YYNGEE. CDR3 sequence: CASSVSWGANTEAFF. The DNA for the CDR3 is TGTGCCAGCAGCGTATCGTGGGGGGCCAACACTGAAGCTTTCTTT.

V gene TRBV2 combines with J gene TRBJ2-7; TRBD1 is a possible D gene (6 bases). Trimming stripped 7 bases from V and 2 bases from J, with 9 bases between. The CDR3 contains 12 residues. CDR1 and CDR2 from the germline V gene are SNHLY and FYNNEI. As DNA, the CDR3 is TGTGCCAGCAAACAGGGTCCCTACGAGCAGTACTTC. Encoded protein: CASKQGPYEQYF. Full variable domain (missing parts from reference TRBV2 and TRBJ2-7): EPEVTQTPSHQVTQMGQEVILRCVPISNHLYFYWYRQILGQKVEFLVSFYNNEISEKSEIFDDQFSVERPDGSNFTLKIRSTKLEDSAMYFCASKQGPYEQYFGPGTRLTVT.

The genes are TRBV28 and TRBJ2-1; 10 positions match TRBD2. CDR3 length: 16 amino acids. Per germline, CDR1 MDHEN and CDR2 SYDVKM. J lost 0 bases, V lost 5 bases, and 4 bases had no gene match. The CDR3 protein is CASSRLAGSSYNEQFF. The CDR3 bases are TGTGCCAGCAGTCGACTAGCGGGCTCCTCCTACAATGAGCAGTTCTTC.

This rearrangement joins TRBV30 to TRBJ2-7, with D possibly being TRBD2 (7 bases). The V end lost 0 bases, the J end lost 10 bases, and 10 bases lay between the germline ends. Germline CDR1 is GTSNPN and CDR2 is SVGIG (reference sequence). There are 11 residues in the CDR3. In nucleotides, the CDR3 is TGTGCCTGGAGTGTAGGGGGGGTTCAGTACTTC. Its translation: CAWSVGGVQYF.

This clone was picked up a small number of times. The CDR3 sequence is CASSVGAGSGANVLTF. The DNA of the CDR3 is TGTGCCAGCAGCGTAGGCGCAGGCTCTGGGGCCAACGTCCTGACTTTC. V gene TRBV9 combines with J gene TRBJ2-6; D is ambiguous. This CDR3 spans 16 amino acids. The V gene's germline CDR1 is SGDLS and CDR2 YYNGEE. Trimming stripped 0 bases from V and 0 bases from J, with 7 bases between.

The chain uses TRBV28 and TRBJ1-4, with D possibly TRBD1 on 5 matching bases. Deletions cut 5 bases from V and 4 bases from J, with 14 bases between. The CDR3 length is 15 residues. CDR1 and CDR2 from the germline V gene are MDHEN and SYDVKM. CDR3 sequence reads: CASSPSPGFNEKLFF. CDR3 nucleotides: TGTGCCAGCAGTCCAAGTCCAGGGTTTAATGAAAAACTGTTTTTT.

V and J are TRBV15 and TRBJ2-3; D might be TRBD1 (5 bases). Trimming cost V 3 bases and J 2 bases, with 12 bases left between them. This CDR3 is built from 15 residues. Germline CDR1 reads LNHNV; CDR2 reads YYDKDF (reference sequence). The CDR3 DNA follows: TGTGCCACCAGCAGGACGACAGAGCCCACAGATACGCAGTATTTT. Its protein product is CATSRTTEPTDTQYF. The complete variable domain, with remaining parts taken from reference TRBV15 and TRBJ2-3, reads DAMVIQNPRYQVTQFGKPVTLSCSQTLNHNVMYWYQQKSSQAPKLLFHYYDKDFNNEADTPDNFQSRRPNTSFCFLDIRSPGLGDTAMYLCATSRTTEPTDTQYFGPGTRLTVL.

The chain uses TRBV19 and TRBJ2-3; no firm D call. Germline V gene data show CDR1 as LNHDA and CDR2 as SQIVND (reference sequence). V gave up 3 bases and J gave up 0 bases, with 16 bases separating them. This CDR3 spans 17 amino acids. The CDR3 sequence: CASSMGIKRPSTDTQYF. For the CDR3, the DNA is TGTGCCAGTAGTATGGGGATAAAGCGCCCAAGCACAGATACGCAGTATTTT.

The gene calls are TRBV5-1 and TRBJ2-7; D is unresolved. The CDR3 length is 16 residues. Germline lookup yields CDR1 SGHRS and CDR2 YFSETQ. Trimming pared 2 bases from V and 3 bases from J, leaving 18 bases between. CDR3 residues: CASSFQGPRLGYEQYF. CDR3 nucleotides: TGCGCCAGCAGCTTTCAAGGGCCCCGCCTCGGCTACGAGCAGTACTTC.

The gene calls are TRBV24-1 and TRBJ2-1; 8 bases match TRBD1. The CDR3 totals 16 residues. J lost 6 bases, V lost 1 base, and 7 bases had no gene match. Germline lookup yields CDR1 KGHDR and CDR2 SFDVKD. The CDR3 DNA sequence: TGTGCCACCAGTGATTTAGGGTCAGGGGGCCTCAATGAGCAGTTCTTC. Translation gives CATSDLGSGGLNEQFF.

The chain joins TRBV28 to TRBJ2-1; D might be TRBD1 (5 bases). The CDR3 is made up of 16 amino acids. V was cut by 5 bases and J by 5 bases, with 19 bases left in between. Per the germline V gene, CDR1 is MDHEN and CDR2 is SYDVKM. CDR3 region: CASSPKQGSKDNEQFF. The DNA for the CDR3 is TGTGCCAGCAGTCCAAAGCAGGGTAGCAAAGACAATGAGCAGTTCTTC.

This clone appeared a single time. The rearrangement links TRBV7-2 to TRBJ2-3; perhaps TRBD2 as D (5 bases). The germline gives CDR1 SGHTA, CDR2 FQGNSA. V was shortened by 5 bases and J by 0 bases, with 9 bases between the two germline ends. CDR3 length: 14 residues. The CDR3 sequence: CASSPGLSTDTQYF. The CDR3 DNA reads as TGTGCCAGCAGCCCCGGACTTAGCACAGATACGCAGTATTTT.

This chain uses TRBV24-1 with TRBJ2-3, with a weak D call TRBD2 (5 bases). The germline gives CDR1 KGHDR, CDR2 SFDVKD. The CDR3 sequence is 15 residues long. V was trimmed by 6 bases and J by 0 bases, leaving 12 bases between them. For the CDR3, the DNA is TGTGCCACCAGTTCTTGGACGGGAAGCACAGATACGCAGTATTTT. Encoded protein: CATSSWTGSTDTQYF.

Here the CDR3 DNA reads TGTGCCAGCAGTAGGGGGAGACTCAGGGGAGCCGGGGAGCTGTTTTTT. It translates to CASSRGRLRGAGELFF. V is TRBV28 and J is TRBJ2-2; D might be TRBD1 (6 bases). Trimming pared 5 bases from V and 6 bases from J, leaving 19 bases between. The CDR3 consists of 16 residues. The germline CDR1 and CDR2 sequences are MDHEN and SYDVKM. The whole variable domain, filled in from reference TRBV28 and TRBJ2-2, reads DVKVTQSSRYLVKRTGEKVFLECVQDMDHENMFWYRQDPGLGLRLIYFSYDVKMKEKGDIPEGYSVSREKKERFSLILESASTNQTSMYLCASSRGRLRGAGELFFGEGSRLTVL.

The gene calls are TRBV4-1 and TRBJ1-3, with 7 positions matching TRBD1. The germline CDR1 and CDR2 sequences are MGHRA and YSYEKL. This CDR3 region has 13 residues. With 4 bases clipped from V and 6 bases from J, the junction kept 3 bases outside the gene matches. The CDR3 DNA is TGCGCCAGCAGCCCGGGACAGTCAAACACCATATATTTT. It translates to CASSPGQSNTIYF.

This clone was counted only a few times. This rearrangement joins TRBV3-1 (or the pseudogene TRBV3-2) to TRBJ1-1; D is unclear. CDR1 is LGHDT and CDR2 is YNNKEL in the germline V gene (reference sequence). V was shortened by 2 bases and J by 6 bases, with 19 bases between the two germline ends. CDR3 size: 16 residues. The CDR3 region is CASSQTPGRTGPEAFF. The CDR3 bases are TGTGCCAGCAGCCAAACCCCCGGGCGAACTGGCCCTGAAGCTTTCTTT.

This clone is a singleton in its sample. The chain employs TRBV28 and TRBJ1-1; D uncertain. The germline V gene has CDR1 MDHEN and CDR2 SYDVKM. There are 14 residues in the CDR3. Trimming removed 6 bases from V and 1 base from J, with 12 bases in between. The CDR3 coding sequence is TGTGCCAGCAGGCCTCCTCAACAGAACACTGAAGCTTTCTTT. Translation: CASRPPQQNTEAFF.

The V and J genes are TRBV24-1 and TRBJ2-1; D is uncertain. Deletions cut 4 bases from V and 4 bases from J, with 16 bases between. CDR3 length: 16 residues. Germline lookup yields CDR1 KGHDR and CDR2 SFDVKD. CDR3 loop: CATSDLDGAQYNEQFF. The CDR3, as DNA: TGTGCCACCAGTGACCTGGACGGTGCCCAATACAATGAGCAGTTCTTC.